This note documents a single TCR beta chain sequence. Other DNA sequences in the same sample also yield this CDR3. Selected positively for CCR7 and CD45RO-negative, naive CD8 cells excluded terminally differentiated effector memory CD45RA+ cells. The repertoire was sequenced with immunoSEQ multiplex PCR; TCRdb's copy has only in-frame clones and lacks some. The sample holds some 2.1 million clones; around 93% are singletons and the top ten take 1.5% to 2%. The data originate from a study of shared clonotypes between healthy human individuals. The source of this sequence is a man in his late teens or twenties in good health. Some clones in this sample may be carry-over from other donors' samples. Sequences were obtained from naive CD8+ T cells from PBMCs.

The CDR3 region has the DNA TGTGCCAGCAGCTTAGGGGGGGATGGCTACACCTTC. It is translated as CASSLGGDGYTF. V is TRBV11-2 and J is TRBJ1-2; TRBD1 is a possible D gene (5 bases). From germline, CDR1 is SGHAT and CDR2 FQNNGV. The CDR3 totals 12 residues. The V gene lost 1 base and the J gene lost 6 bases, with 6 bases spanning the gap. Together with reference TRBV11-2 and TRBJ1-2, the CDR3 gives the full variable domain: EAGVAQSPRYKIIEKRQSVAFWCNPISGHATLYWYQQILGQGPKLLIQFQNNGVVDDSQLPKDRFSAERLKGVDSTLKIQPAKLEDSAVYLCASSLGGDGYTFGSGTRLTVV.